Listed below are T cell receptor beta chains from one sample, sequenced in a study of blood T cell repertoires in COVID-19. Profiled with immunoSEQ multiplex PCR; TCRdb holds only in-frame clones, not every one. Here the sample spans approximately 300,000 clones, around 89% being singletons. Sequencing input: PBMCs or T cells enriched from blood (not recorded which). These receptors came from a woman between 18 and 30 years old with acute COVID-19. The CDR3 runs from the conserved cysteine through the conserved F or W. D genes are given only for firm matches. Only some rows state a clone size, as once, few, many or a class for expanded clones.

CDR3 protein	CDR3 DNA	V gene	J gene	clone size	D gene
CASSEQTGSNQPQHF	TGTGCCAGCAGTGAACAAACAGGTTCCAATCAGCCCCAGCATTTT	TRBV6-1	TRBJ1-5	.	.
CASSSSKPGELFF	TGCGCCAGCAGCTCGTCTAAGCCCGGGGAGCTGTTTTTT	TRBV5-1	TRBJ2-2	once	.
CASRDPDRKTYGYTF	TGTGCCAGCAGAGACCCGGACAGAAAGACCTATGGCTACACCTTC	TRBV28	TRBJ1-2	.	.
CASSLWPLVAQPQHF	TGTGCCAGCAGTTTATGGCCGCTGGTAGCTCAGCCCCAGCATTTT	TRBV28	TRBJ1-5	.	.
CATTGAGANVLTF	TGTGCCACGACGGGGGCTGGGGCCAACGTCCTGACTTTC	TRBV18	TRBJ2-6	.	.
CASSTGLEASQYF	TGTGCCAGCAGTACGGGACTAGAAGCGTCGCAGTATTTT	TRBV6-5	TRBJ2-3	once	TRBD2
CASRLTANTEAFF	TGTGCCAGCAGGTTGACAGCGAACACTGAAGCTTTCTTT	TRBV6-5	TRBJ1-1	.	.
CASSRRGGQGSGNTIYF	TGTGCCAGCAGTCGCCGGGGGGGACAGGGCTCTGGAAACACCATATATTTT	TRBV6-6	TRBJ1-3	.	TRBD1
CASSFLPGLEYEQYF	TGTGCCAGCAGCTTCTTACCGGGACTGGAGTACGAGCAGTACTTC	TRBV5-6	TRBJ2-7	.	.
CASSERQGRTNEKLFF	TGTGCCAGCAGCGAGAGACAGGGAAGAACTAATGAAAAACTGTTTTTT	TRBV7-9	TRBJ1-4	.	TRBD1
CASRPTGYTEAFF	TGTGCCAGCAGGCCCACAGGGTACACTGAAGCTTTCTTT	TRBV5-5	TRBJ1-1	.	.
CASSEYLTSGRGAEQYF	TGTGCCAGCAGTGAATACCTAACTAGCGGGAGGGGGGCCGAGCAGTACTTC	TRBV25-1	TRBJ2-7	.	TRBD2
CASSFALQTGSRQPQHF	TGTGCCAGCAGTTTCGCTTTACAAACAGGGTCTCGTCAGCCCCAGCATTTT	TRBV28	TRBJ1-5	.	.
CASSGGFGSNEQFF	TGTGCCAGTAGTGGAGGGTTCGGCAGCAATGAGCAGTTCTTC	TRBV19	TRBJ2-1	few	.
CASSSSGSHGPQHF	TGTGCCAGCAGTTCTTCCGGGTCCCATGGGCCCCAGCATTTT	TRBV6-2/TRBV6-3	TRBJ1-5	.	.
CASSQNEGLYGYTF	TGTGCCAGCAGCCAAAACGAGGGACTCTATGGCTACACCTTC	TRBV3-1/TRBV3-2	TRBJ1-2	.	.
CASSLGPGEVYGYTF	TGTGCCAGCAGCTTGGGTCCAGGGGAAGTCTATGGCTACACCTTC	TRBV5-5	TRBJ1-2	.	.
CASSFTGRSYEQYF	TGTGCCAGCAGTTTTACAGGGCGGTCCTACGAGCAGTACTTC	TRBV28	TRBJ2-7	.	.
CASNGDLYGYTF	TGTGCCAGCAACGGGGATTTGTATGGCTACACCTTC	TRBV28	TRBJ1-2	.	.
CASSHDTNQPQHF	TGTGCCAGCAGTCACGACACCAATCAGCCCCAGCATTTT	TRBV28	TRBJ1-5	.	.
CASSLRTGYEQYF	TGTGCCAGCAGTCTCCGGACAGGCTACGAGCAGTACTTC	TRBV12-3/TRBV12-4	TRBJ2-7	.	TRBD1
CASSIAGVPNTDTQYF	TGTGCCAGTAGTATAGCAGGGGTCCCTAACACAGATACGCAGTATTTT	TRBV19	TRBJ2-3	few	.
CASSESGGYTF	TGTGCCAGCAGTGAATCAGGGGGCTACACCTTC	TRBV25-1	TRBJ1-2	.	.
CASTPRRRLAESTDTQYF	TGTGCCAGCACCCCCCGCCGACGGCTAGCGGAGAGCACAGATACGCAGTATTTT	TRBV28	TRBJ2-3	.	TRBD2
CASSYKSGSDSPLHF	TGTGCCAGCAGCTATAAATCGGGTAGCGATTCACCCCTCCACTTT	TRBV11-3	TRBJ1-6	.	.
CASSYSRGLEQYF	TGTGCCAGCAGTTACTCGCGCGGTCTTGAGCAGTACTTC	TRBV6-5	TRBJ2-7	.	.
CASSPGLAGETQYF	TGCGCCAGCAGCCCGGGACTAGCCGGGGAGACCCAGTACTTC	TRBV5-1	TRBJ2-5	.	TRBD2
CASSTYLDTYNEQFF	TGCGCCAGCAGCACCTACCTGGACACGTACAATGAGCAGTTCTTC	TRBV5-1	TRBJ2-1	.	.
CSVRREGTYEQYF	TGCAGCGTGAGGCGGGAGGGAACCTACGAGCAGTACTTC	TRBV29-1	TRBJ2-7	.	TRBD2
CASSLVGAFTEAFF	TGCGCCAGCAGCTTGGTGGGCGCATTCACTGAAGCTTTCTTT	TRBV5-1	TRBJ1-1	.	.
CASSEAISDSYEQYF	TGTGCCAGCAGTGAAGCAATCAGTGACTCTTACGAGCAGTACTTC	TRBV6-1	TRBJ2-7	.	.
CASSRHSPQETQYF	TGTGCCAGCAGCAGGCATTCTCCCCAAGAGACCCAGTACTTC	TRBV21-1	TRBJ2-5	.	.
CASSWGLAGAGELFF	TGCGCCAGCAGCTGGGGACTAGCGGGAGCCGGGGAGCTGTTTTTT	TRBV5-1	TRBJ2-2	.	TRBD2
CASSYLTGLDNEQFF	TGTGCCAGCAGTTATCTCACAGGGTTGGACAATGAGCAGTTCTTC	TRBV6-5	TRBJ2-1	.	.
CASSLRLAGFQEQYF	TGTGCCAGCAGCTTAAGGCTAGCGGGTTTTCAAGAGCAGTACTTC	TRBV7-3	TRBJ2-7	once	TRBD2
CASSVPTGEETQYF	TGTGCCAGCAGCGTCCCGACAGGGGAAGAGACCCAGTACTTC	TRBV9	TRBJ2-5	.	TRBD1
CASSWQGARTEAFF	TGTGCCAGCAGTTGGCAGGGGGCGAGAACTGAAGCTTTCTTT	TRBV28	TRBJ1-1	.	TRBD1
CATSDSLNREQYTIYF	TGTGCCACCAGTGACTCCCTAAACAGGGAACAATACACCATATATTTT	TRBV24-1	TRBJ1-3	.	.
CASSILLPYNEQFF	TGTGCCAGTAGTATCCTACTACCGTACAATGAGCAGTTCTTC	TRBV19	TRBJ2-1	.	.
CASSTGGFKSPLHF	TGCGCCAGTTCTACAGGGGGCTTTAAGTCACCCCTCCACTTT	TRBV5-1	TRBJ1-6	.	TRBD1
CASTPDRGGYTF	TGTGCCAGCACCCCGGACAGGGGTGGCTACACCTTC	TRBV28	TRBJ1-2	once	TRBD1
CASSSKDRGSNQPQHF	TGTGCCAGCTCCTCTAAGGACAGGGGTAGCAATCAGCCCCAGCATTTT	TRBV18	TRBJ1-5	.	TRBD1
CASSPIRDNEQFF	TGTGCCAGCAGCCCCATTCGGGACAATGAGCAGTTCTTC	TRBV7-9	TRBJ2-1	.	.
CASSRAGTGNNEQFF	TGTGCCAGCAGCCGCGCTGGGACAGGGAACAATGAGCAGTTCTTC	TRBV7-2	TRBJ2-1	.	TRBD1
CASGLSWDRAFF	TGTGCTAGTGGTTTGTCGTGGGACAGGGCTTTCTTT	TRBV12-5	TRBJ1-1	.	TRBD1